These T cell receptor beta chains were read from a single sample in a study of blood T cell repertoires in COVID-19. The protocol was immunoSEQ multiplex PCR, while the TCRdb copy is restricted to in-frame clones and leaves out a portion. In the table there are just over 75,000 clones, 80% to 85% of which are singletons. The material sequenced was peripheral blood. The receptor source for this set is a man aged 50-60 years with acute or convalescent COVID-19. Each CDR3 is given without its conserved first and last residue. Fields, in order: V gene, J gene, CDR3 protein.

>TRBV9|TRBJ2-1
ASTQSGSPYNEQF
>TRBV11-3|TRBJ2-3
ASSTGGASNTQY
>TRBV27|TRBJ1-6
AKGKRRQSNSPLH
>TRBV2|TRBJ1-6
ASGLGQYNSPLH
>TRBV9|TRBJ2-1
ASSEGLADNEQF
>TRBV13|TRBJ2-4
ASSFLGTSGNIQY
>TRBV5-4|TRBJ1-2
ASSSPGSGGYT
>TRBV5-1|TRBJ1-5
ASSSQGLENQPQH
>TRBV9|TRBJ1-3
ASSVGARGSSGNTIY
>TRBV4-3|TRBJ2-7
ASSHTGTGVYEQY
>TRBV7-9|TRBJ2-3
ASSLGGTTDDTQY
>TRBV5-6|TRBJ2-1
ASSWQLAGTYNEQF
>TRBV23-1|TRBJ2-1
ASSQFSAGAHNEQF
>TRBV6-5|TRBJ2-1
ASREGQGGYNEQF
>TRBV7-8|TRBJ2-5
ASSQAGRRQETQY
>TRBV14|TRBJ2-2
ASNRANTGELF
>TRBV11-2|TRBJ2-5
ASSDSGREETQY
>TRBV28|TRBJ1-1
ASSFMDRGVVITEAF
>TRBV19|TRBJ1-5
ASSSVNSNQPQH
>TRBV5-5|TRBJ2-1
ASSLFFPGNNEQF
>TRBV6-5|TRBJ1-2
ASSYSREFYGYT
>TRBV2|TRBJ2-1
AREREGRNEQF
>TRBV5-1|TRBJ1-2
ASSLIGQETYGYT
>TRBV27|TRBJ2-7
ASSSNLRGASYEQY
>TRBV5-5|TRBJ2-2
ASRSMGQNTGELF
>TRBV6-2/TRBV6-3|TRBJ2-2
ASSTIRWDRGAGELF
>TRBV2|TRBJ1-1
ASSVGQSMNTEAF
>TRBV25-1|TRBJ1-4
ASSELWGVGEKLF
>TRBV18|TRBJ2-3
ASSPEGGRAGY
>TRBV28|TRBJ1-1
ASRTPTGKNTEAF
>TRBV27|TRBJ1-1
ASSFSGTPEAF
>TRBV6-5|TRBJ1-2
ASSPGTPYGYT
>TRBV13|TRBJ1-2
ASSLGSSVNYGYT